This TCR beta chain was obtained from a study of T cell repertoires in cytomegalovirus infection (dated by TCRdb to about 2019). General notes on the study: Because public TCR beta signatures pointed to carriage of CMV infection together with the matching HLA type, the HLA type of each donor mattered for the analysis. Overall study outcomes, separate from this receptor: In both this cohort and an independent cohort of some 350 donors, the cumulative frequency of public TCR beta family members distinguished carriers of CMV infection plus the relevant HLA type. The ex vivo response was dominated by HLA-C-restricted CMV-specific TCR beta clonotypes, which also provided the single most frequent clonotype in two of eight donors.

Worth noting for this clonotype: This clone's antigen is unknown. Nothing much larger sits one base from this clone, and base qualities are not available.

Instrument used: Illumina HiSeq 1500. Using fastp at Q25 and MiXCR, TCRdb reprocessed the public reads and kept productive beta chains. Here each entry gathers all rows of one CDR3 protein and keeps the most common genes and DNA. This sample comprises about 440,000 distinct CDR3 sequences, approximately 31% of them detected only once. The top ten constitute approximately 14% of the sample. The germline V gene specifies SQVTM as CDR1 and ANQGSEA as CDR2. The CDR3 sequence holds 14 residues, the cysteine and phenylalanine included. The kept DNA is CDR3 alone, 42 bases in frame from the first base. Deletion took 0 bases off V and 0 bases off J, with a span of 6 bases between the germline ends.

The chain was built from TRBV29-1 and TRBJ2-1; the D gene is unclear. The TCR originated in a human donor in good health (CMV status not recorded). Some clones in this sample may be carry-over from other donors' samples. Sequences were obtained from PBMCs. The base sequence is TGCAGCGTTGAAGACAGATTCTCCTACAATGAGCAGTTCTTC. It specifies CSVEDRFSYNEQFF.